What follows describes a single T cell receptor (beta chain). The CDR3 has 15 amino acids. The germline V gene encodes CDR1 MDHEN and CDR2 SYDVKM. Deletions cut 4 bases from V and 1 base from J, with 10 bases between. These data originate in a study of blood T cell repertoires in COVID-19. As for the study in general: T cells, B-cell-depleted T cells, or PBMCs supplied cDNA or gDNA.

Only in-frame clones appear in the TCRdb table, and some are missing; sequencing was by immunoSEQ multiplex PCR. The sample contains 200,000 to 300,000 clones, roughly 84% of which appear only once. The source material was peripheral blood. The chain has TRBV28 and TRBJ1-4, with a tentative D call TRBD1 (5 bases). The receptor was isolated from a woman in her thirties or forties who had recovered from COVID-19. The CDR3 bases are TGTGCCAGCAGTTCCCAGGGAATAACTAATGAAAAACTGTTTTTT. Protein sequence: CASSSQGITNEKLFF.